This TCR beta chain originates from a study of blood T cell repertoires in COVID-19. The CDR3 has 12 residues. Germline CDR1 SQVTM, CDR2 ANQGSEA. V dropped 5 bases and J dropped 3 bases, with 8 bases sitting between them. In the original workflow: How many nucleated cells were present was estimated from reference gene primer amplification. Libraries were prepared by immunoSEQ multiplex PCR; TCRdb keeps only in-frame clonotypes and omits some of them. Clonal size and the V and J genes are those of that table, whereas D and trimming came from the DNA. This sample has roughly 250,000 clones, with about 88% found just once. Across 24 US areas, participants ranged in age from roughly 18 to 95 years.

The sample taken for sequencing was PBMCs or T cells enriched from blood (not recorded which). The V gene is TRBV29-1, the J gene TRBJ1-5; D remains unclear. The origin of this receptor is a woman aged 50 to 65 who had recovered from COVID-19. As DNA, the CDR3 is TGCAGCGTTTCGGGATTCAATCAGCCCCAGCATTTT. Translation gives CSVSGFNQPQHF.